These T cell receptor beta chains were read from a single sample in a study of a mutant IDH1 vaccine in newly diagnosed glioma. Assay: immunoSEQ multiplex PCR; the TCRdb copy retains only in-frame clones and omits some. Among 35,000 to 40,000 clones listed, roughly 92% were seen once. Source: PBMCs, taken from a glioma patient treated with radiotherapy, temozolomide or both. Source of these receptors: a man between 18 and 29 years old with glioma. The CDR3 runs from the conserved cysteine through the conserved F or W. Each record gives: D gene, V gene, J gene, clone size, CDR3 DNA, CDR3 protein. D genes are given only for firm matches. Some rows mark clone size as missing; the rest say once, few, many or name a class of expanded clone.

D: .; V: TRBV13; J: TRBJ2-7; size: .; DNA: TGTGCCAGCAGCCCTCGGACGGAAACCTACGAGCAGTACTTC; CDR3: CASSPRTETYEQYF
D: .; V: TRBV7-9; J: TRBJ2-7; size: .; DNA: TGTGCCAGCAGCTCGACGACTAGGAGCTACGAGCAGTACTTC; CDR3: CASSSTTRSYEQYF
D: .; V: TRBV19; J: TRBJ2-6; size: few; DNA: TGTGCCAGTAGTATAAGGGGGGACAGCTCTGGGGCCAACGTCCTGACTTTC; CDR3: CASSIRGDSSGANVLTF
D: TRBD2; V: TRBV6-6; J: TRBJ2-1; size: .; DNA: TGTGCCAGCAGTTACCAGGCGGGAGTGGGGAATGAGCAGTTCTTC; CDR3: CASSYQAGVGNEQFF
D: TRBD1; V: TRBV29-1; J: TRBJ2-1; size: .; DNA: TGCAGCGGGGGGACAGGGGCCTACAATGAGCAGTTCTTC; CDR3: CSGGTGAYNEQFF
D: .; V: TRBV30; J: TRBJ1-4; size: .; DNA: TGTGCCTGGAGTGATTTAAACGGGGAAAAACTGTTTTTT; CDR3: CAWSDLNGEKLFF
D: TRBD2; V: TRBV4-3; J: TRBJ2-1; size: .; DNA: TGCGCCAGCAGCCAAGAAACGTCCGCGGGAGGGGTGAATGAGCAGTTCTTC; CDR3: CASSQETSAGGVNEQFF
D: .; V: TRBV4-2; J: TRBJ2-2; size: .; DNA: TGTGCCAGCAGCCAAGATCGTTTAGCGGTTAACACCGGGGAGCTGTTTTTT; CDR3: CASSQDRLAVNTGELFF
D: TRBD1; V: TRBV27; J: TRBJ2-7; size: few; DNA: TGTGCCAGCAGCAGCGGACAGGCGGGCCCCTACGAGCAGTACTTC; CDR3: CASSSGQAGPYEQYF
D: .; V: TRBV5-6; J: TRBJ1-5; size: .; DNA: TGTGCCAGCAGCTTACGGCAGAGCAATCAGCCCCAGCATTTT; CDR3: CASSLRQSNQPQHF
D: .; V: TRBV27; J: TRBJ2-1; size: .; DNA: TGTGCCAGCAGTCTCGACTCAAACAATGAGCAGTTCTTC; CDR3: CASSLDSNNEQFF
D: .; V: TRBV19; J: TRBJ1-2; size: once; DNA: TGTGCCAGCGAAAGGAGGGCAGGGACGATCAGTACGGATGGCTACACCTTC; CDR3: CASERRAGTISTDGYTF
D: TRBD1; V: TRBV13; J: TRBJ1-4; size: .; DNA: TGTGCCAGCAGCGAAAGGACAGGGGGCGAAAAACTGTTTTTT; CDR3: CASSERTGGEKLFF
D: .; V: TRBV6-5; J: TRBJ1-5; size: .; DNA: TGTGCCAGCAGACGGGACTCCTATCAGCCCCAGCATTTT; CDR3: CASRRDSYQPQHF
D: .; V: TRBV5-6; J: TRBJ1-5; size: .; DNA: TGTGCCAGCAGGGATCCCTTTAGCAATCAGCCCCAGCATTTT; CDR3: CASRDPFSNQPQHF
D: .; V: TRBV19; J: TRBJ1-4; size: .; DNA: TGTGCCAGTAGTGTAGGGACGGCGTTGGAAAAACTGTTTTTT; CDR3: CASSVGTALEKLFF
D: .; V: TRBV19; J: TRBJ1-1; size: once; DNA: TGTGCCAGTACTCCTCGGGCAGGGCTAGTTGGCACTGAAGCTTTCTTT; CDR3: CASTPRAGLVGTEAFF
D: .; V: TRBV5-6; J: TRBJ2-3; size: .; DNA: TGTGCCAGCAGCTTGGTGAGCGGAAGCACAGATACGCAGTATTTT; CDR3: CASSLVSGSTDTQYF
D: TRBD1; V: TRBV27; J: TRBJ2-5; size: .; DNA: TGTGCCAGCAGTCCAAGGGACAGCCGGTGGGAGACCCAGTACTTC; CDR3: CASSPRDSRWETQYF
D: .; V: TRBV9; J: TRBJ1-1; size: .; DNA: TGTGCCAGCAGCCCGTATCCGGGGGCAGGGGCCACTGAAGCTTTCTTT; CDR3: CASSPYPGAGATEAFF
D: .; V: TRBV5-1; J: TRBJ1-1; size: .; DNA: TGCGCCAGCTCAGAAGGGGCTACTGAAGCTTTCTTT; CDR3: CASSEGATEAFF